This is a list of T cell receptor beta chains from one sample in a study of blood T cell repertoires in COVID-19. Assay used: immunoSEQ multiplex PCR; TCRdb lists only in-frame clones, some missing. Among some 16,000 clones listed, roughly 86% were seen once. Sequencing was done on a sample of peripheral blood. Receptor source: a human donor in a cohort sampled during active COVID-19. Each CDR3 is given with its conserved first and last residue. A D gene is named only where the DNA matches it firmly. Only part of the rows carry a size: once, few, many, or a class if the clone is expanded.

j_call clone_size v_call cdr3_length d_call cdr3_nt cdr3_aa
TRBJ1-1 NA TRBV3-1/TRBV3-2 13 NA TGTGCCAGCGGACGGCGGGGGAACACTGAAGCTTTCTTT CASGRRGNTEAFF
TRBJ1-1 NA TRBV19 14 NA TGTGCCAGTAGTATAGAAGGCAGGGGCACTGAAGCTTTCTTT CASSIEGRGTEAFF
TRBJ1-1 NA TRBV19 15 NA TGTGCCAGTAGTATAGTGCGGGGGCAAGGAACTGAAGCTTTCTTT CASSIVRGQGTEAFF
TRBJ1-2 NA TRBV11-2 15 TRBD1 TGTGCCAGCAGCTTAGGACAGGGAGAATACTATGGCTACACCTTC CASSLGQGEYYGYTF
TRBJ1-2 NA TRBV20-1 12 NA TGCAGTGCTAGTGAACCAGGGTTTGGCTACACCTTC CSASEPGFGYTF
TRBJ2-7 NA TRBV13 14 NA TGTGCCAGCAGCCGCCGGGGTCGGTCTATCGAGCAGTACTTC CASSRRGRSIEQYF
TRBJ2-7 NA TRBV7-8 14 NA TGTGCCAGCAGCTTTGCCGCCATGGAGGGCGAGCAGTACTTC CASSFAAMEGEQYF
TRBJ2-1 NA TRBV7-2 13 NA TGTGCCAGCAGCCTAGACAGCTACAATGAGCAGTTCTTC CASSLDSYNEQFF
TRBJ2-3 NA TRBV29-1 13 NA TGCAGCGTCGAGGCGGGGTTTGGAGATACGCAGTATTTT CSVEAGFGDTQYF
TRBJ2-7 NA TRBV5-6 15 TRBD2 TGTGCCAGCAGCCCGGGGGCGGGGGGCTCCTACGAGCAGTACTTC CASSPGAGGSYEQYF
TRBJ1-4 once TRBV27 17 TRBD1 TGTGCCAGCCGCCGACAGGGCAGACCACTAACTAATGAAAAACTGTTTTTT CASRRQGRPLTNEKLFF
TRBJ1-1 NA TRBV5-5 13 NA TGTGCCAGCAGCTTGCAGGGGCTCACTGAAGCTTTCTTT CASSLQGLTEAFF
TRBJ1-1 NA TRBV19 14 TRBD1 TGTGCCAGTCGACAGGGGCGACTGAACACTGAAGCTTTCTTT CASRQGRLNTEAFF
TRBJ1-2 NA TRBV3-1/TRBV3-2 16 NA TGTGCCAGCAGCCCAGCGGGGCTCAGTCGGGGCTATGGCTACACCTTC CASSPAGLSRGYGYTF
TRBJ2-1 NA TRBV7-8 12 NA TGTGCCAGCAGATACAGGGTCGGTGAGCAGTTCTTC CASRYRVGEQFF
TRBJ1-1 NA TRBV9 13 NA TGTGCCAGCCGAGGAGGACCTAACACTGAAGCTTTCTTT CASRGGPNTEAFF
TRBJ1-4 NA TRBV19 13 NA TGTGCCAGTAGTATGGTAGCTAATGAAAAACTGTTTTTT CASSMVANEKLFF
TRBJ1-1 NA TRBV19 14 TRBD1 TGTGCCAGTAGTATAGGGGGACAGTTCACTGAAGCTTTCTTT CASSIGGQFTEAFF
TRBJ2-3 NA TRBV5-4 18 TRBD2 TGTGCCAGCAGCTTGGATTTTGGCAGCGGGGGGACGGGAGATACGCAGTATTTT CASSLDFGSGGTGDTQYF
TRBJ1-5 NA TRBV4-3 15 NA TGCGCCAGCAGCCAAGCCGTAGGAACAGACCAGCCCCAGCATTTT CASSQAVGTDQPQHF
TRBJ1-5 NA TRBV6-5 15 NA TGTGCCAGCAGTTACCAGGGCCTTAGCAATCAGCCCCAGCATTTT CASSYQGLSNQPQHF
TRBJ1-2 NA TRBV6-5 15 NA TGTGCCAGCAGCCAATCAGGGAGGGTACGATATGGCTACACCTTC CASSQSGRVRYGYTF
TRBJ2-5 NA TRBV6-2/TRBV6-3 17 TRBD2 TGTGCCAGCAGTTACCCTCCCCTAGCGGGGAGACAAGAGACCCAGTACTTC CASSYPPLAGRQETQYF
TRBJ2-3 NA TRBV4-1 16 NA TGCGCCAGCAGCACCCAGACTAGGGGATTCACAGATACGCAGTATTTT CASSTQTRGFTDTQYF
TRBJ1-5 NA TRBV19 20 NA TGTGCCAGTAGTATCCGAAGGGGGACAAGAGCCGTGTATAGCAATCAGCCCCAGCATTTT CASSIRRGTRAVYSNQPQHF
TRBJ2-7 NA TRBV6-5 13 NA TGTGCCAATGACGGGGGTGGGTGCTACGAGCAGTACTTC CANDGGGCYEQYF
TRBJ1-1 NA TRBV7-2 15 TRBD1 TGTGCCAGCAGCCTCCTTGGGGACAGGTCCTCTGAAGCTTTCTTT CASSLLGDRSSEAFF
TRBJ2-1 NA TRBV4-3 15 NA TGCGCCAGCAGCCAATTATACAGGGCAGGTAATGAGCAGTTCTTC CASSQLYRAGNEQFF
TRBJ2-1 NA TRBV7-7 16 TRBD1 TGTGCCAGCAGCCCGGGCTATGGGACAGAGTACAATGAGCAGTTCTTC CASSPGYGTEYNEQFF
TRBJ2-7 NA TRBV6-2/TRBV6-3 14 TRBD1 TGTGCCAGCAGTTTAGGCAGGGGGCCGGACGAGCAGTACTTC CASSLGRGPDEQYF
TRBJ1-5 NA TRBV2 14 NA TGTGCCAGCACTCCGAGGGACAATCATCAGCCCCAGCATTTT CASTPRDNHQPQHF
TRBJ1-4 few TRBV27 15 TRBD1 TGTGCCAGCAGTCCCAGACCCAGGGGGAAGGAAAAACTGTTTTTT CASSPRPRGKEKLFF
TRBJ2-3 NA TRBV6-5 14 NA TGTGCCAGCAGCCAGACTAGTGTGCCAGATACGCAGTATTTT CASSQTSVPDTQYF
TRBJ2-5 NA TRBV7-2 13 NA TGTGCCAGCAGCTTCTACCGAGAAGAGACCCAGTACTTC CASSFYREETQYF
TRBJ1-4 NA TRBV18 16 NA TGTGCCAGCTCACCACAACTACTTGGCACTAATGAAAAACTGTTTTTT CASSPQLLGTNEKLFF
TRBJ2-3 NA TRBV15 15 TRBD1 TGTGCCACCACCTCGGGACAGGGGCGGTTCGATACGCAGTATTTT CATTSGQGRFDTQYF
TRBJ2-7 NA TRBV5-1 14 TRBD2 TGCGCCAGCAGCTTTAGCGGGGGTAACTACGAGCAGTACTTC CASSFSGGNYEQYF
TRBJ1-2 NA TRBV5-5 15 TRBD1 TGTGCCAGCAGTTCGCTCGACAGGGGGCTAAATGGCTACACCTTC CASSSLDRGLNGYTF
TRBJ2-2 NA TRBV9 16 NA TGTGCCAGCAGCGTAGAAGGAGGGGGCGCGATCGGGGAGCTGTTTTTT CASSVEGGGAIGELFF
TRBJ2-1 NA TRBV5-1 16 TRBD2 TGCGCCAGCAGCTTGGCGCTAGCGGGGGTTGCCAATGAGCAGTTCTTC CASSLALAGVANEQFF
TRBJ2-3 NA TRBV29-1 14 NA TGCAGCGAAACAGGTCTGAAAGACACAGATACGCAGTATTTT CSETGLKDTDTQYF
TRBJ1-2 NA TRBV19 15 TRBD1 TGTGCCAGTAGTATCCGGGACAGGGGGCGAAGTGGCTACACCTTC CASSIRDRGRSGYTF
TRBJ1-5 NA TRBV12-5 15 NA TGTGCTAGTGGCCCCACGGGACAAGGCAATCAGCCCCAGCATTTT CASGPTGQGNQPQHF
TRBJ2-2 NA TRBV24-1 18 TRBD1 TGTGCCACCAGTGATGCCAGGGGGAGACAGGGGGCGACCGGGGAGCTGTTTTTT CATSDARGRQGATGELFF
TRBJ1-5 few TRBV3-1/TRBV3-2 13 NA TGTGCCAGCAGTTCACAAACCGATCAGCCCCAGCATTTT CASSSQTDQPQHF
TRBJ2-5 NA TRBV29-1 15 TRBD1 TGCAGCGTTCACACAGGGGCCTCGTTTAGGGAGACCCAGTACTTC CSVHTGASFRETQYF
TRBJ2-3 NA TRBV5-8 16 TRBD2 TGTGCCAGCAGCTTGGGGTCGGGGGGGAAATCAGATACGCAGTATTTT CASSLGSGGKSDTQYF
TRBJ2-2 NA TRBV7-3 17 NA TGTGCCAGCAGCTTAGGCGGCACACCCGCGGGCACCGGGGAGCTGTTTTTT CASSLGGTPAGTGELFF
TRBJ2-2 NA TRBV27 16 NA TGTGCCAGCAGTTCATCCGGGACACTCTACACCGGGGAGCTGTTTTTT CASSSSGTLYTGELFF
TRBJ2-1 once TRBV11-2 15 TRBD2 TGTGCCAGCAGTCTAGCGGGGGGGCCAAACAATGAGCAGTTCTTC CASSLAGGPNNEQFF
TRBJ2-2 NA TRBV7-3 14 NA TGTGCCAGCAGTTCCCGTCCCTCGGCCGGGGAGCTGTTTTTT CASSSRPSAGELFF
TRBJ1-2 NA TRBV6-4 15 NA TGTGCCAGCAGTGACTCGTGGGAGGCTAACTATGGCTACACCTTC CASSDSWEANYGYTF